This T cell receptor beta chain was sequenced in a study of read filtering for tumor transcriptome and immune sequencing. In the study overall: RNA-seq yielded only about 75 to 1273 TCR reads, IR-seq about 4.05 to 11 million.

From about 400 ng of RNA, a library with molecular barcoded alpha/delta and beta/gamma adaptors was made. Via MiXCR, TCRdb re-called the reads, giving one row per CDR3 protein. The sample holds about 86,000 distinct CDR3 sequences, around 12% seen once. CDR1 and CDR2 from the germline V gene are SQVTM and ANQGSEA. The trim removed 4 bases at V and 5 bases at J, leaving 8 bases unmatched. The CDR3 is 14 amino acids. This clonotype was seen more than once but under ten times. The receptor comes from a donor aged 40 or over with multiple myeloma. The rearrangement links TRBV29-1 to TRBJ2-5; 9 bases line up with TRBD2. The specimen was a population of CD138-negative cells sorted from bone marrow. The CDR3 region has the DNA TGCAGCGTTGGCCCTAGCGGGATAGGGGAGACCCAGTACTTC. It yields the protein CSVGPSGIGETQYF.